Following are 32 T cell receptor beta chains from one sample sequenced in a study of T cells in Graves' hyperthyroidism and ophthalmopathy. It was RNA transcripts that yielded the amplified TCR beta CDR3 regions. First-round RT-PCR of the TCR CDR3 relied on the HTBI primer set. Via MiXCR, TCRdb re-called the multiplex PCR reads, giving one row per CDR3 protein. The data hold hundreds of thousands of distinct CDR3 sequences, with around 16% observed a single time. Input material: blood. These receptors were taken from a woman in her late teens or twenties with Graves' hyperthyroidism.

This clonotype has ten or more counts. This sequence joins TRBV6-1 and TRBJ1-5; D is undetermined. Trimming removed 4 bases at V and 0 bases at J, with 28 bases between. The germline gives CDR1 MNHNS, CDR2 SASEGT. This CDR3 region has 21 residues. The CDR3 spells CASSAKVWVGPTMYSNQPQHF. CDR3 coding DNA: TGTGCCAGCAGTGCAAAGGTCTGGGTAGGGCCCACGATGTATAGCAATCAGCCCCAGCATTTT.

This clonotype was seen repeatedly, ten times or more. The rearrangement links TRBV28 to TRBJ1-5; TRBD1 might be the D (5 bases). Trimming left V 7 bases short and J 6 bases short, with 16 bases between. The germline CDR1 and CDR2 sequences are MDHEN and SYDVKM. CDR3 length: 14 residues. CDR3 sequence reads: CASTQAGNPQPQHF. CDR3 bases: TGTGCCAGCACCCAGGCAGGGAACCCTCAGCCCCAGCATTTT.

This clonotype showed up just a few times. The chain is built from TRBV6-2 or TRBV6-3 and TRBJ2-1, with D unclear. Trimming took 0 bases from V and 3 from J, leaving 6 bases between them. CDR1 is MNHEY and CDR2 is SVGEGT in the germline V gene. This CDR3 has 14 amino acids. The chain's CDR3 is CASSYSGSYNEQFF. The DNA of the CDR3 is TGTGCCAGCAGTTACTCGGGTAGCTACAATGAGCAGTTCTTC.

As for this clonotype: A much bigger clone sits one base away, suggesting this may be a read error. The CDR3 does not close with the conserved phenylalanine or tryptophan, likely indicating a read error. The V and J genes are TRBV11-2 and TRBJ2-7; 8 nucleotides line up with TRBD1. The germline gives CDR1 SGHAT, CDR2 FQNNGV. This CDR3 is 15 amino acids long. V was clipped by 5 bases and J by 2 bases; unmatched bases: 8. The DNA of the CDR3 is TGTGCCAGCAGCCCAAGCCGGGACAGGCCCTACGAGCAGTACTCC. It specifies CASSPSRDRPYEQYS.

This clonotype was detected a few times. The chain joins TRBV9 to TRBJ2-5; D may correspond to TRBD1 or TRBD2 (5 bases each). This CDR3 has 16 residues. Looked up from germline, CDR1 is SGDLS and CDR2 is YYNGEE. V was trimmed by 0 bases and J by 3 bases, leaving 15 bases between them. CDR3 residues: CASSVGGSRGEETQYF. DNA for the CDR3: TGTGCCAGCAGCGTAGGGGGGAGTAGGGGTGAAGAGACCCAGTACTTC.

In this sample, this clonotype turned up a few times. V usage is TRBV20-1 and J usage is TRBJ2-2; 7 positions agree with TRBD2. Trimming removed 6 bases from V and 1 base from J; junction bases left unmatched: 5. CDR1 and CDR2 from the germline V gene are DFQATT and SNEGSKA (reference sequence). The CDR3 consists of 14 residues. CDR3 sequence: CSALLALNTGELFF. CDR3 nucleotide sequence: TGCAGTGCCTTACTAGCGCTGAACACCGGGGAGCTGTTTTTT.

As concerns this clonotype: Possible read error: a much larger clone is one base away. The gene calls are TRBV2 and TRBJ1-4; no firm D call. The germline CDR1 and CDR2 sequences are SNHLY and FYNNEI. The CDR3 consists of 15 residues. The CDR3 nucleotides are TGTGCCAGTGCCCCTAGGGTGGCAACTAATGAAAAACTGCTTTTT. Translated: CASAPRVATNEKLLF.

This clonotype appeared many times. At one of its ends the junction is not consistent with the germline gene, which may arise from a read error. This chain's CDR3 is CASSPGQENTGELFF. The CDR3 DNA sequence: TGTGCCAGCAGCCCGGGACAGGAGAACACCGGGGAGCTGTTTTTT. This sequence joins TRBV5-1 and TRBJ2-2, with 8 bases that match TRBD1. The CDR3 is 15 amino acids. Germline CDR1 is SGHRS and CDR2 is YFSETQ.

This clonotype was seen at least ten times. The chain is built from TRBV11-2 and TRBJ1-6, with 7 bases lining up with TRBD1. The CDR3 loop spans 19 amino acids. The ends lost 1 base at V and 2 bases at J; junction bases unmatched: 11. The germline gives CDR1 SGHAT, CDR2 FQNNGV. This CDR3 reads CASSLGGLQGTTYNSPLHF. In nucleotides, the CDR3 is TGTGCCAGCAGCTTAGGGGGCTTACAGGGGACCACCTATAATTCACCCCTCCACTTT.

V and J are TRBV20-1 and TRBJ2-7; 11 nucleotides match TRBD1. The CDR3 runs to 13 residues. J lost 4 bases, V lost 4 bases, and 3 bases had no gene match. Germline V gene lookup returns CDR1 DFQATT and CDR2 SNEGSKA (reference sequence). For the CDR3, the DNA is TGCAGTGCTAAGGGACAGGGGGAATACGAGCAGTACTTC. Amino acids: CSAKGQGEYEQYF.

The gene calls are TRBV19 and TRBJ2-7; 11 bases map to TRBD2. The length of the CDR3 is 14 residues. Unmatched junction bases numbered 6, after V lost 7 bases and J lost 4 bases. The germline gives CDR1 LNHDA, CDR2 SQIVND (reference sequence). CDR3 in amino acids: CASNTGLADYEQYF. DNA for the CDR3: TGTGCCAGTAATACGGGACTAGCGGATTACGAGCAGTACTTC.

This clonotype was seen at least ten times. This rearrangement joins TRBV14 to TRBJ2-1; 15 nucleotides match TRBD2. CDR1 SGHDN and CDR2 FVKESK come from the germline V gene. V lost 4 bases, J lost 13 bases, and 5 bases stayed unmatched. CDR3 length: 14 amino acids. For the CDR3, the DNA is TGTGCCAGCAGCCCCCGGACTAGCGGGGGGGTACAGTTCTTC. Translation gives CASSPRTSGGVQFF.

This clonotype was detected ten times or more. The chain employs TRBV6-1 and TRBJ1-5; tentative D call: TRBD1 (6 bases). Looked up from germline, CDR1 is MNHNS and CDR2 is SASEGT. The length of the CDR3 is 15 residues. The V gene lost 6 bases and the J gene lost 3 bases, with 15 bases spanning the gap. In nucleotides, the CDR3 is TGTGCCAGCAGGAAGGCCGGGGGGCCCAATCAGCCCCAGCATTTT. Amino acids: CASRKAGGPNQPQHF.

This clonotype appeared a few times. The V and J genes are TRBV10-3 and TRBJ1-1; D is uncertain. V was shortened by 3 bases and J by 1 base, with 3 bases between the two germline ends. Germline assignment: CDR1 ENHRY and CDR2 SYGVKD. The CDR3 totals 12 residues. CDR3 DNA: TGTGCCATCAGTGACCAGAACACTGAAGCTTTCTTT. Translating gives CAISDQNTEAFF.

Ten or more counts support this clonotype. The rearrangement uses TRBV18 and TRBJ2-4; the D call may be TRBD1 or TRBD2 (5 bases each). Germline CDR1 and CDR2: KGHSH and LQKENI. With 3 bases removed from V and 0 bases from J, the gap between germline ends came to 9 bases. This CDR3 is built from 15 residues. The CDR3 spells CASSPRDAAKNIQYF. DNA of the CDR3: TGTGCCAGCTCACCCCGGGACGCAGCCAAAAACATTCAGTACTTC.

This clonotype turned up a few times. The rearrangement uses TRBV11-1 and TRBJ2-1, with a tentative D call TRBD2 (5 bases). Germline CDR1 reads SGHAT; CDR2 reads FQDESV (reference sequence). The CDR3 runs to 14 residues. The CDR3 reads CASGRPSPYNEQFF. CDR3 sequence (DNA): TGTGCGAGCGGACGGCCGAGCCCCTACAATGAGCAGTTCTTC.

This clonotype was counted at least ten times. The chain joins TRBV7-9 to TRBJ1-5; 7 bases match TRBD1. Germline CDR1 reads SEHNR; CDR2 reads FQNEAQ (reference sequence). J lost 2 bases, V lost 2 bases, and 3 bases had no gene match. The CDR3 spans 15 residues. In nucleotides, the CDR3 is TGTGCCAGCAGCTTAACAGGGGAGGGCAATCAGCCCCAGCATTTT. It yields the protein CASSLTGEGNQPQHF.

This clonotype was recorded at least ten times. The chain has TRBV19 and TRBJ2-3; 12 positions agree with TRBD2. Germline loops: CDR1 LNHDA, CDR2 SQIVND (reference sequence). The CDR3 spans 16 residues. J was trimmed by 2 bases and V by 4 bases; bases with no gene match: 4. The CDR3, as DNA: TGTGCCAGTAGTACAGGACTAGCGGGACCCACAGATACGCAGTATTTT. Protein product: CASSTGLAGPTDTQYF.

This clonotype was observed a handful of times. The genes are TRBV13 and TRBJ1-6; D may be TRBD1 (6 bases). The CDR3 has 15 residues. Trimming stripped 5 bases from V and 4 bases from J, with 12 bases between. Germline CDR1 and CDR2: PRHDT and FYEKMQ (reference sequence). The DNA of the CDR3 is TGTGCCAGCAGCGCCCGGACAGCATATAATTCACCCCTCCACTTT. This codes for CASSARTAYNSPLHF. Full variable domain (outside the CDR3, taken from reference TRBV13 and TRBJ1-6): AAGVIQSPRHLIKEKRETATLKCYPIPRHDTVYWYQQGPGQDPQFLISFYEKMQSDKGSIPDRFSAQQFSDYHSELNMSSLELGDSALYFCASSARTAYNSPLHFGNGTRLTVT.

This clonotype was detected ten times or more. The chain carries TRBV2 and TRBJ1-2; 7 nucleotides agree with TRBD1. From germline, CDR1 is SNHLY and CDR2 FYNNEI. The V segment lost 6 bases and the J segment 4 bases; nucleotides outside the gene matches: 14. This CDR3 region has 16 residues. The CDR3, as DNA: TGTGCCAGCAGCCCAAAGACAGGGCTCACCGTCTATGGCTACACCTTC. Its protein is CASSPKTGLTVYGYTF. Together with reference TRBV2 and TRBJ1-2, the CDR3 gives the full variable domain: EPEVTQTPSHQVTQMGQEVILRCVPISNHLYFYWYRQILGQKVEFLVSFYNNEISEKSEIFDDQFSVERPDGSNFTLKIRSTKLEDSAMYFCASSPKTGLTVYGYTFGSGTRLTVV.

The chain joins TRBV20-1 to TRBJ1-1, with D maybe TRBD1 (6 bases). Germline loops: CDR1 DFQATT, CDR2 SNEGSKA (reference sequence). V lost 3 bases, J lost 6 bases, and 17 bases lay in between. This CDR3 comprises 14 residues. The CDR3 DNA is TGCAGTGCTAGGCCCCCGGGGGCAAGATCTGAAGCTTTCTTT. Translating it yields CSARPPGARSEAFF.

This chain links TRBV5-1 with TRBJ2-6; 7 bases agree with TRBD1. V gave up 3 bases and J gave up 0 bases; unmatched junction bases: 9. Germline V gene data show CDR1 as SGHRS and CDR2 as YFSETQ. The CDR3 covers 18 residues. Written as DNA, the CDR3 is TGCGCCAGCAGCTATAGAGGGGGCCCCAACTCTGGGGCCAACGTCCTGACTTTC. Translation gives CASSYRGGPNSGANVLTF.

Ten or more counts support this clonotype. The chain carries TRBV19 and TRBJ2-3, with 9 bases fitting TRBD1. Unmatched junction bases numbered 7, after V lost 6 bases and J lost 3 bases. The length of the CDR3 is 15 residues. From germline, CDR1 is LNHDA and CDR2 SQIVND (reference sequence). The CDR3 sequence: CASRSGTGLTDTQYF. The CDR3 DNA is TGTGCCAGTAGGAGTGGGACAGGGTTGACAGATACGCAGTATTTT.

In this sample, this clonotype turned up a few times. The gene calls are TRBV6-1 and TRBJ1-5; 7 bases map to TRBD1. This CDR3 has 17 amino acids. Germline V gene sequence: CDR1 MNHNS, CDR2 SASEGT. V lost 8 bases and J lost 2; bases outside the gene matches: 15. The CDR3 sequence is CASLSPGGKYGNQPQHF. Written as DNA, the CDR3 is TGTGCCAGCCTTAGCCCAGGGGGAAAATATGGCAATCAGCCCCAGCATTTT.

The chain joins TRBV5-1 to TRBJ2-6; D is undetermined. V lost 5 bases, J lost 1 base, and 13 bases lay in between. CDR1 SGHRS and CDR2 YFSETQ come from the germline V gene. The CDR3 is made up of 16 amino acids. CDR3 loop: CASSLVVASGANVLTF. As DNA, the CDR3 is TGCGCCAGCAGTCTCGTGGTGGCGTCTGGGGCCAACGTCCTGACTTTC.

This clonotype was seen at least ten times. The genes are TRBV10-1 and TRBJ2-5; 14 nucleotides line up with TRBD2. The ends lost 3 bases at V and 5 bases at J; junction bases unmatched: 8. Germline V lookup: CDR1 WNHNN, CDR2 SYGVQD (reference sequence). The CDR3 sequence is 17 residues long. The CDR3 sequence is CASSDHGTSGGKETQYF. In nucleotides, the CDR3 is TGCGCCAGCAGTGATCACGGGACTAGCGGGGGAAAGGAGACCCAGTACTTC.

This clonotype occurred many times. This chain joins TRBV19 and TRBJ1-2; no clear D. Trimming stripped 3 bases from V and 8 bases from J, with 16 bases between. The CDR3 has 14 amino acids. Germline values: CDR1 LNHDA, CDR2 SQIVND (reference sequence). CDR3 amino acids: CASSITGKVGGYTF. The DNA for the CDR3 is TGTGCCAGTAGTATCACGGGGAAGGTAGGCGGCTACACCTTC.

In this sample, this clonotype turned up a few times. The chain combines TRBV9 with TRBJ1-2, with D maybe TRBD1 (5 bases). Germline CDR1 SGDLS, CDR2 YYNGEE. CDR3 length equals 14 residues. V gave up 0 bases and J gave up 12 bases, with 18 bases separating them. CDR3 coding DNA: TGTGCCAGCAGCGTAGGCGACAGACTAGGATCGAACACCTTC. It encodes CASSVGDRLGSNTF.

This clonotype was seen at least ten times. V is TRBV5-6 and J is TRBJ1-1; 12 nucleotides line up with TRBD1. The CDR3 has 17 amino acids. Germline assignment: CDR1 SGHDT and CDR2 YYEEEE. Trimming removed 4 bases from V and 5 bases from J; junction bases left unmatched: 12. CDR3 loop: CASSPSRDRGRGTEAFF. The DNA for the CDR3 is TGTGCCAGCAGCCCGTCCCGGGACAGGGGGCGAGGGACTGAAGCTTTCTTT.

This clonotype was recorded many times. V and J are TRBV9 and TRBJ2-1; D remains ambiguous. The V end lost 0 bases, the J end lost 7 bases, and 8 bases lay between the germline ends. CDR1 and CDR2 from the germline V gene are SGDLS and YYNGEE. The CDR3 is made up of 13 amino acids. DNA of the CDR3: TGTGCCAGCAGCGTAGACTGGAAGAATGAGCAGTTCTTC. Encoded protein: CASSVDWKNEQFF.

This clonotype was found many times. The gene calls are TRBV12-3 or TRBV12-4 and TRBJ2-3; a weak D match, TRBD2 (7 bases). This CDR3 has 18 amino acids. The germline V and J ends were trimmed by 1 base and 6 bases, with 23 bases remaining between them. The CDR3 DNA follows: TGTGCCAGCAGTTTAGGGCGGGGGAGGGGGGGCCTTTGGGATACGCAGTATTTT. Translation gives CASSLGRGRGGLWDTQYF.

This clonotype has at least ten counts. This chain uses TRBV12-3 or TRBV12-4 with TRBJ2-1, with TRBD1 identical over 7 bases. CDR3 length equals 13 residues. The J segment lost 8 bases and the V segment lost 5 bases, leaving 6 bases of the junction unmatched. CDR3 region: CASSLTQGHEQFF. The CDR3 nucleotides are TGTGCCAGCAGTCTGACACAGGGGCATGAGCAGTTCTTC.